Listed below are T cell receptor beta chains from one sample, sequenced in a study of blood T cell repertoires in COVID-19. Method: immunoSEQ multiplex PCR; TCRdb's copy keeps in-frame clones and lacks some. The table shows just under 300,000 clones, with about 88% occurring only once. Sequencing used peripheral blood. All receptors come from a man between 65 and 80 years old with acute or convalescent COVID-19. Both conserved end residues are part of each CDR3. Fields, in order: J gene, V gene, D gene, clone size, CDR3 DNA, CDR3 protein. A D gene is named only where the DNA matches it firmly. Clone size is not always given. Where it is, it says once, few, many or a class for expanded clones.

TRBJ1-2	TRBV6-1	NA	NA	TGTGCCAGCAGTGATAACAGCGGCGAGGTTTTCATTTATGGCTACACCTTC	CASSDNSGEVFIYGYTF
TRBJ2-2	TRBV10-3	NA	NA	TGTGCCATCAAAGAAGCACCGAACACCGGGGAGCTGTTTTTT	CAIKEAPNTGELFF
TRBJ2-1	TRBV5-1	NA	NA	TGCGCCAGCAGCTTGGCCCCGGAGAACAATGAGCAGTTCTTC	CASSLAPENNEQFF
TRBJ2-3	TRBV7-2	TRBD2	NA	TGTGCCAGCAGCCCAGCGGGGAACCGGGCAGATACGCAGTATTTT	CASSPAGNRADTQYF
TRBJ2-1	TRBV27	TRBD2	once	TGTGCCAGCAGTTTAACTAGCGGGGGTGAGCAGTTCTTC	CASSLTSGGEQFF
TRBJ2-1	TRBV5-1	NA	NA	TGCGCCAGCAGCTTACTCCAGGGGAACTACAATGAGCAGTTCTTC	CASSLLQGNYNEQFF
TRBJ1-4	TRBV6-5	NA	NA	TGTGCCAGCAGTTATTCGGCGGAAACTAATGAAAAACTGTTTTTT	CASSYSAETNEKLFF
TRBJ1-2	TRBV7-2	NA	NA	TGTGCCAGCAGCTTAACTAGATCTGATTATGGCTACACCTTC	CASSLTRSDYGYTF
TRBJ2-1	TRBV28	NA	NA	TGTGCCAGCAGTTTATTGGGGCAGGGGCCCCCCAATGAGCAGTTCTTC	CASSLLGQGPPNEQFF
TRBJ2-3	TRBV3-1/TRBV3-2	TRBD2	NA	TGTGCCAGCAGCCAAGGGGTAGTTGCGGGAGTTCCAGATACGCAGTATTTT	CASSQGVVAGVPDTQYF
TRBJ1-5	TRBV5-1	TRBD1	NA	TGCGCCAGCAGCTTTTGGACAGGGCCGAATCAGCCCCAGCATTTT	CASSFWTGPNQPQHF
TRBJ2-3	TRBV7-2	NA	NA	TGTGCCAGCTCGATAGGCGGGAGCACAGATACGCAGTATTTT	CASSIGGSTDTQYF
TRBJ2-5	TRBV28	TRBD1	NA	TGTGCCAGCAGGACACAGGGGCTAGAGACCCAGTACTTC	CASRTQGLETQYF
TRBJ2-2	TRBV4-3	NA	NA	TGCGCCAGCAGCCAAGATAGGGGGGGTACGGGAGAGGGCACCGGGGAGCTGTTTTTT	CASSQDRGGTGEGTGELFF
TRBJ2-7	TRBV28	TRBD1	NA	TGTGCCAGCAGTTTATTACAGGGGAGCGAGCAGTACTTC	CASSLLQGSEQYF
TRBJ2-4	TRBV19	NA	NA	TGTGCCAGTAGTATCACTAGGGCCAAAAACATTCAGTACTTC	CASSITRAKNIQYF
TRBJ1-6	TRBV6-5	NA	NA	TGTGCCACTATACGGGGTATAGATTCACCCCTCCACTTT	CATIRGIDSPLHF
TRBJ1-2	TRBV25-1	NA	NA	TGTGCCAGCAGCCCAGCGGGTCGTGACTATGGCTACACCTTC	CASSPAGRDYGYTF
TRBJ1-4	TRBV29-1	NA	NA	TGCAGCGTTGTATCGGGAGTTAATGAAAAACTGTTTTTT	CSVVSGVNEKLFF
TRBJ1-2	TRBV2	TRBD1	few	TGTGCCAGCACCCAAAGGGCCGACAGGGCGTATGGCTACACCTTC	CASTQRADRAYGYTF
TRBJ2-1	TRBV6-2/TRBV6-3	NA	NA	TGTGCCAGCAGTTACTTGGCAGGGGGAGGAGATGAGCAGTTCTTC	CASSYLAGGGDEQFF
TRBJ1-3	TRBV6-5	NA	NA	TGTGCCAGCAGTTCCTACTACACAGGGGGAAACACCATATATTTT	CASSSYYTGGNTIYF
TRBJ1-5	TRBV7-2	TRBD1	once	TGTGCCAGCACGGACAGGGGTGGCAATCAGCCCCAGCATTTT	CASTDRGGNQPQHF
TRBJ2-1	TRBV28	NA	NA	TGTGCCAGCCGCGGAGGATTCGAGCAGTTCTTC	CASRGGFEQFF
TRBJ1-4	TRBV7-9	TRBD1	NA	TGTGCCAGCAGCCTCCGGGACAGGGGGTACGAAAAACTGTTTTTT	CASSLRDRGYEKLFF
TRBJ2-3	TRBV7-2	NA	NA	TGTGCCAGCAGCTTAGATGGTAGCTCCCATCGTTGGTATTTT	CASSLDGSSHRWYF
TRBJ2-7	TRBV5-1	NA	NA	TGCGCCAGCAGCCCCGCCCGGGGAAGCTCCTACGAGCAGTACTTC	CASSPARGSSYEQYF
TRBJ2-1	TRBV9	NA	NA	TGTGCCAGCAGCGTAGCGCGGGCGGGGGCGGACAATGAGCAGTTCTTC	CASSVARAGADNEQFF
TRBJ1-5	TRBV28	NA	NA	TGTGCCAGCGAGTGGACAGCTAGCAATCAGCCCCAGCATTTT	CASEWTASNQPQHF
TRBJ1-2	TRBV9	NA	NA	TGTGCCAGCAGCCCTCGCTACAGTGTCGGTGGCTACACCTTC	CASSPRYSVGGYTF
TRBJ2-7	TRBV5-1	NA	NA	TGCGCCAGAACGGAGCCTTCCTACGAGCAGTACTTC	CARTEPSYEQYF
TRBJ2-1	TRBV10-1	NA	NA	TGCGCCAGCAGTGATCGGGGGACGTCCTACAATGAGCAGTTCTTC	CASSDRGTSYNEQFF
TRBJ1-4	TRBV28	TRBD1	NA	TGTGCCAGCAGGGACAGGATTGAAAAACTGTTTTTT	CASRDRIEKLFF
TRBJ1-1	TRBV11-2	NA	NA	TGTGCCAGCACCCTTACAGGGTTCGGGACTGAAGCTTTCTTT	CASTLTGFGTEAFF
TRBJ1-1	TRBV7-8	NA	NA	TGTGCCAGCAGCTTAGGAAGGACAAGTGACACTGAAGCTTTCTTT	CASSLGRTSDTEAFF
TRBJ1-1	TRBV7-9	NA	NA	TGTGCCAGCAGCTTAGCTTGGGGGGAGAACACTGAAGCTTTCTTT	CASSLAWGENTEAFF
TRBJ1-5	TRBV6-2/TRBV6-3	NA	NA	TGTGCCAGCAGTCCGACCACCTCAGGGCAGGCAGCCCAGCATTTT	CASSPTTSGQAAQHF
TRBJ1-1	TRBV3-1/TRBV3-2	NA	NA	TGTGCCAGCAGCCAAGTACAGGGGAACACTGAAGCTTTCTTT	CASSQVQGNTEAFF
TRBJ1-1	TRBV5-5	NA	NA	TGTGCCAGCAGCGCGGTAGACGGGAACACTGAAGCTTTCTTT	CASSAVDGNTEAFF
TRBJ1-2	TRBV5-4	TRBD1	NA	TGTGCCAGCAGACAACAGGGGGACTATGGCTACACCTTC	CASRQQGDYGYTF
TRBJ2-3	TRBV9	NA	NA	TGTGCCAGCAGCGTAATAGGACTTGCCACAGATACGCAGTATTTT	CASSVIGLATDTQYF
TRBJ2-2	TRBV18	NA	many	TGTGCCAGCTCACCACAAGACTTAACAGGGATTCCCGGGGAGCTGTTTTTT	CASSPQDLTGIPGELFF
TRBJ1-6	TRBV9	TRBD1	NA	TGTGCCAGCAGCGTAGGAGGGGGCGCCGAGAATTCACCCCTCCACTTT	CASSVGGGAENSPLHF
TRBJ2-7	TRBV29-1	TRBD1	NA	TGCAGCGCCGGGACAGGGGGTCTCGAGCAGTACTTC	CSAGTGGLEQYF
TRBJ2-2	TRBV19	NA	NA	TGTGCCAGTAGTCTCCAGGGTAACACCGGGGAGCTGTTTTTT	CASSLQGNTGELFF
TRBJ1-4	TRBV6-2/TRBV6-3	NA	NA	TGTGCCAGCAGTTACGCAGGACATTTTGCAACTAATGAAAAACTGTTTTTT	CASSYAGHFATNEKLFF
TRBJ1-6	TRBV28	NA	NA	TGTGCCAGCAGTTTGGGGGGTAGGGATACACCCCTCCACTTT	CASSLGGRDTPLHF
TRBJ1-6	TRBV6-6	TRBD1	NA	TGTGCCAGCAGCCAGGGGGGTAATTCACCCCTCCACTTT	CASSQGGNSPLHF
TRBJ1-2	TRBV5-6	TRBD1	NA	TGTGCCAGCAGCTTCGGGACAGTCTCTAACTATGGCTACACCTTC	CASSFGTVSNYGYTF
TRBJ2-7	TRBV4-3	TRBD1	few	TGCGCCAGCAGCCAAGGGAAGGGGACAGGGAGTAGCTCCTACGAGCAGTACTTC	CASSQGKGTGSSSYEQYF
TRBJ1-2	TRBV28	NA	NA	TGTGCCAGCAATCCCGACAGTTATGGCTACACCTTC	CASNPDSYGYTF
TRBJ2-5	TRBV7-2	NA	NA	TGTGCCAGCAGCTTAAGAGGCGGTGGCAGGGTGGTAGAGACCCAGTACTTC	CASSLRGGGRVVETQYF
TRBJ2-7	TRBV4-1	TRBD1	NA	TGCGCCAGCAGCACGACAGGGGGGAGAATCGAGCAGTACTTC	CASSTTGGRIEQYF
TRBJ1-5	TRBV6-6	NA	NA	TGTGCCAGCAGTTACCAACAGGGCCTTAGCAATCAGCCCCAGCATTTT	CASSYQQGLSNQPQHF